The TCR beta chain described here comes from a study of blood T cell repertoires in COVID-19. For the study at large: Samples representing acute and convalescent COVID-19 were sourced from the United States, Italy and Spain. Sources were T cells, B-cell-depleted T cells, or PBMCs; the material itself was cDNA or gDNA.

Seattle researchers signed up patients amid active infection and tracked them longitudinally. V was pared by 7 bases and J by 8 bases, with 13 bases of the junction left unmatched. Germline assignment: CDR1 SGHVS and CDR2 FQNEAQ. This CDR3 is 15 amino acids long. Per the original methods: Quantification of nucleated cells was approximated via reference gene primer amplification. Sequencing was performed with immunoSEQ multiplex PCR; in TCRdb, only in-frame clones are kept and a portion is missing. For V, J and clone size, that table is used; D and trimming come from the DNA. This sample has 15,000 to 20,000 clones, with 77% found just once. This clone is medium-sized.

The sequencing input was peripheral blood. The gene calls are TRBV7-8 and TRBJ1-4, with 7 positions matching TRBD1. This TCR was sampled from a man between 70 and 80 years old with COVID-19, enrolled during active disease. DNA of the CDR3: TGTGCCAGCACCAAAAGGGGGCGGGTCGGGGAAAAACTGTTTTTT. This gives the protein CASTKRGRVGEKLFF.